The present TCR beta chain was sequenced within a study of T cells in Graves' hyperthyroidism and ophthalmopathy. This clonotype was recorded at least ten times. This CDR3 comprises 15 residues. Trimming shortened V by 4 bases and J by 2 bases, and 15 bases separated the two germline ends. Germline CDR1 and CDR2: MNHEY and SMNVEV (reference sequence). The TCR beta CDR3 regions underwent amplification using RNA transcripts as the source. Researchers ran a first-round RT-PCR on the TCR CDR3 using the HTBI primer set. TCRdb analysed the multiplex PCR reads with MiXCR anew, one entry per CDR3 protein. The repertoire holds some 180,000 distinct CDR3 sequences, with roughly a sixth as singletons.

V usage is TRBV27 and J usage is TRBJ2-7; the D gene is possibly TRBD1 (5 bases). The clonotype comes from a woman in her 50s with Graves' hyperthyroidism. Specimen: blood. CDR3 residues: CASSSPRAGAYEQYF. Here the CDR3 DNA reads TGTGCCAGCAGTTCCCCCAGGGCAGGTGCCTACGAGCAGTACTTC.